A single sample is the source of the 7 T cell receptor beta chains below, sequenced in a study of blood T cell repertoires in COVID-19. Assay used: immunoSEQ multiplex PCR; TCRdb lists only in-frame clones, some missing. The data hold 430,000 or so clones, with roughly 90% observed a single time. Sequencing input: PBMCs or T cells enriched from blood (not recorded which). These receptors came from a woman in her forties who had recovered from COVID-19.

In its sample, this clone was seen once. The rearrangement uses TRBV7-9 and TRBJ2-1; no firm D call. This CDR3 spans 13 amino acids. The V gene's germline CDR1 is SEHNR and CDR2 FQNEAQ (reference sequence). V lost 2 bases, J lost 9 bases, and 11 bases lay in between. Written as DNA, the CDR3 is TGTGCCAGCAGCTTATCCCTTCGGAGTGAGCAGTTCTTC. Amino acid sequence: CASSLSLRSEQFF.

The chain carries TRBV11-2 and TRBJ1-4; 7 nucleotides align to TRBD1. The ends lost 8 bases at V and 2 bases at J; junction bases unmatched: 2. CDR1 SGHAT and CDR2 FQNNGV come from the germline V gene. The CDR3 sequence is 13 residues long. DNA of the CDR3: TGTGCCAGCGCAGGGGGGACTAATGAAAAACTGTTTTTT. Amino acids: CASAGGTNEKLFF.

The rearrangement uses TRBV7-2 and TRBJ1-1; no definite D call. Trimming took off 1 base at V and 1 base at J, with 7 bases between the two ends. Germline V lookup: CDR1 SGHTA, CDR2 FQGNSA. The CDR3 loop spans 14 amino acids. As DNA, the CDR3 is TGTGCCAGCAGCTTAGGGGCAGAGAACACTGAAGCTTTCTTT. Its translation: CASSLGAENTEAFF.

This chain links TRBV28 with TRBJ2-7; no clear D gene. The ends were cut back, 7 bases at V and 6 bases at J, with 10 bases in the middle. Germline loops: CDR1 MDHEN, CDR2 SYDVKM. The CDR3 has 11 residues. CDR3 nucleotides: TGTGCCAGCACTAGAACCTCCGAGCAGTACTTC. It yields the protein CASTRTSEQYF.

V usage is TRBV12-5 and J usage is TRBJ1-3; D call uncertain. With 5 bases removed from V and 0 bases from J, the gap between germline ends came to 11 bases. CDR1 is LGHNT and CDR2 is FRNRAP in the germline V gene. There are 15 residues in the CDR3. In nucleotides, the CDR3 is TGTGCTAGTGGTCCCTCCCTTTCCTCTGGAAACACCATATATTTT. Translation: CASGPSLSSGNTIYF.

The chain employs TRBV9 and TRBJ2-1; maybe TRBD2 (5 bases). Trimming took off 4 bases at V and 8 bases at J, with 13 bases between the two ends. Germline lookup yields CDR1 SGDLS and CDR2 YYNGEE. This CDR3 spans 13 amino acids. The CDR3 DNA follows: TGTGCCAGCAGCCTGGACCCGAGGGATGAGCAGTTCTTC. Translation: CASSLDPRDEQFF.

The rearrangement joins TRBV5-1 to TRBJ2-3, with TRBD2 matching 10 bases. CDR1 is SGHRS, CDR2 YFSETQ, per germline. V lost 0 bases to trimming and J lost 4 bases; unmatched junction nucleotides: 8. This CDR3 is 17 amino acids long. The CDR3 coding sequence is TGCGCCAGCAGCTTGGGGCCTAGCGGGAGAGGCGCAGATACGCAGTATTTT. Protein sequence: CASSLGPSGRGADTQYF.